This TCR beta chain was captured by sequencing in a study of T cell responses to AZD1222 COVID-19 vaccine. The CDR3 spans 17 residues. Trimming stripped 0 bases from V and 10 bases from J, with 20 bases between. Germline V CDR1 and CDR2: SGHRS, YFSETQ. Clones were read by immunoSEQ multiplex PCR, and TCRdb kept only the in-frame ones, dropping some. The sample lists 100,000 to 150,000 clones, around nine tenths occurring once. Study results and caveats: Nearly half of spike-specific TCRs reportedly go after variant regions that carry no mutations. Spike-specific TCR breadth and depth grew following two AZD1222 doses. At 160-218 and 743-854, vaccine-associated CD4 TCRs were dominant, and they spanned spike.

Comment on this clone: The antigen is unknown.

The material sequenced was peripheral blood, taken on day 0 of AZD1222 vaccination. This clonotype was sampled from an adult in good health. V usage is TRBV5-1 and J usage is TRBJ1-6, with D possibly TRBD1 on 6 matching bases. The CDR3 here is CASSLAPLSTGNSPLHF. CDR3 nucleotides: TGCGCCAGCAGCTTGGCCCCCTTATCGACAGGCAACTCACCCCTCCACTTT.